This T cell receptor beta chain was sequenced during a study of beta chain features in type 1 diabetes. Study-level findings and limits: VDJ junctions from patients with type 1 diabetes contained fewer insertions and more deletions. Type 1 diabetes patients had moderately but significantly shorter TCRB CDR3s in all four CD4+ subsets.

One heparinised draw of blood, averaging about 120 mL, came from each donor. Every sorted population was more than 95% pure. This CDR3 region has 14 residues. With 4 bases clipped from V and 4 bases from J, the junction kept 4 bases outside the gene matches. Expressed TCRB transcripts got sequenced, as all isolated RNA was reverse transcribed. Only in-frame clones appear in the TCRdb table, and some are missing; sequencing was by immunoSEQ multiplex PCR. Of a few hundred thousand clones detected, 15% to 20% appear once; the ten largest clones hold 0.085%. Remarks on this clone: Its antigen is still unknown.

This receptor was obtained from a man aged 25 to 40 with type 1 diabetes. The sequenced sample was naive CD4+ T cells from blood. The chain recombines TRBV23-1 with TRBJ2-5; 9 bases match TRBD1. TRBV23-1 is an open reading frame whose function is uncertain. The CDR3 region is CASSPGTGRETQYF. CDR3 DNA sequence: TGCGCCAGCAGTCCCGGGACAGGGCGAGAGACCCAGTACTTC.